Listed below are T cell receptor beta chains from one sample, sequenced in a study of blood T cell repertoires in COVID-19. This table comes from immunoSEQ multiplex PCR, and its TCRdb copy is limited to in-frame clones, with some not included. The data contain around 100,000 clones, about 85% of them seen just once; the ten biggest clones take up about 1.8%. Sample: peripheral blood. These receptor sequences come from a woman aged 70-85 years with active or convalescent COVID-19. Each CDR3 is given with its conserved first and last residue. D genes are given only for firm matches. Where a row states a size, it is once, few, many or the class of an expanded clone; other rows omit it.

16,TRBJ1-5,TRBV2,NA,NA,TGTGCCAGCAGTGACCGGGGGGCCCATAGCAATCAGCCCCAGCATTTT,CASSDRGAHSNQPQHF
13,TRBJ2-7,TRBV7-8,NA,NA,TGTGCCAGCAGCTTAATGGGAGAGGACGAGCAGTACTTC,CASSLMGEDEQYF
18,TRBJ2-1,TRBV4-3,NA,TRBD2,TGCGCCAGCAGCCAAGATCTCCTAGCGGGGGTCTCCTACAATGAGCAGTTCTTC,CASSQDLLAGVSYNEQFF
16,TRBJ1-5,TRBV2,NA,NA,TGTGCCAGCAGTGAAATTACTCCCGGGGGCAATCAGCCCCAGCATTTT,CASSEITPGGNQPQHF
15,TRBJ1-6,TRBV30,NA,TRBD1,TGTGCCTGGAGAAGACTCCGGGACAGACGGTCACCCCTCCACTTT,CAWRRLRDRRSPLHF
12,TRBJ2-5,TRBV30,few,NA,TGTGCCTGGAGTGTACGGGAGGAGACCCAGTACTTC,CAWSVREETQYF
15,TRBJ1-5,TRBV28,NA,NA,TGTGCCAGCAGCGAACCAACAGGTAACAATCAGCCCCAGCATTTT,CASSEPTGNNQPQHF
15,TRBJ2-1,TRBV5-1,NA,TRBD1,TGCGCCAGCAGCTTGGAGGGGACAGAATACAATGAGCAGTTCTTC,CASSLEGTEYNEQFF
15,TRBJ1-2,TRBV7-2,NA,NA,TGTGCCAGCAGCTTAGCTTCTTCGGGACTCTATGGCTACACCTTC,CASSLASSGLYGYTF
15,TRBJ2-1,TRBV24-1,NA,TRBD2,TGTGCCACCAGTGAAGCTAGCGGGGGGCGCAATGAGCAGTTCTTC,CATSEASGGRNEQFF
15,TRBJ1-2,TRBV27,NA,NA,TGTGCCAGCAGTTCATTACAGGGTCGTATGAATGGCTACACCTTC,CASSSLQGRMNGYTF
15,TRBJ2-2,TRBV21-1,NA,NA,TGTGCCAGCAGCAATAGCGGGGAAAACACCGGGGAGCTGTTTTTT,CASSNSGENTGELFF
16,TRBJ2-3,TRBV9,once,NA,TGTGCCAGCAGCGTGGGCAGGGGGGCTAGCACAGATACGCAGTATTTT,CASSVGRGASTDTQYF
15,TRBJ1-2,TRBV5-8,few,TRBD1,TGTGCCAGCAGCGTTAACAGGGGTGACGTCTATGGCTACACCTTC,CASSVNRGDVYGYTF
12,TRBJ1-2,TRBV28,NA,TRBD1,TGTGCCAGTGGGGACAGGGGGTATGGCTACACCTTC,CASGDRGYGYTF
13,TRBJ2-3,TRBV3-1/TRBV3-2,NA,NA,TGTGCCAGCAAAGCGAGCGCCACAGATACGCAGTATTTT,CASKASATDTQYF